Shown below are 31 T cell receptor beta chains from a single sample sequenced in a study of identical twins (dated by TCRdb to about 2016). The receptor library was made with 5' RACE. Sequencing took place on an Illumina HiSeq 2000. TCRdb itself trimmed the public reads at Q25 with fastp, ran MiXCR and retained productive beta chains. CDR3 protein duplicates are merged, each entry listing the most common genes and DNA. For this sample the table gives around 1.7 million distinct CDR3 sequences, of which 25% to 35% were detected only once. Jointly, the top ten make up approximately 0.25% of the sample. Material: cord blood. All receptors derive from a newborn girl in good health.

The V gene is TRBV5-1, the J gene TRBJ2-1; D is perhaps TRBD2 (6 bases). The germline CDR1 and CDR2 sequences are SGHRS and YFSETQ. This CDR3 is built from 17 residues. Trimming stripped 0 bases from V and 0 bases from J, with 13 bases between. In DNA, the CDR3 is TGCGCCAGCAGCTTGGGGGGACTCCTTAGCTCCTACAATGAGCAGTTCTTC. Protein product: CASSLGGLLSSYNEQFF.

This chain uses TRBV7-9 with TRBJ1-2, with 10 bases matching TRBD1. The CDR3 loop spans 14 amino acids. Germline V lookup: CDR1 SEHNR, CDR2 FQNEAQ (reference sequence). Unmatched junction bases numbered 6, after V lost 7 bases and J lost 4 bases. CDR3 DNA: TGTGCCAGCATCAGACAGGGGGCAAGCTATGGCTACACCTTC. It encodes CASIRQGASYGYTF. Variable domain in full (rest from reference TRBV7-9 and TRBJ1-2): DTGVSQNPRHKITKRGQNVTFRCDPISEHNRLYWYRQTLGQGPEFLTYFQNEAQLEKSRLLSDRFSAERPKGSFSTLEIQRTEQGDSAMYLCASIRQGASYGYTFGSGTRLTVV.

This clonotype has only a few counts. V usage is TRBV29-1 and J usage is TRBJ1-4, with a weak D call TRBD1 (5 bases). V was trimmed by 2 bases and J by 3 bases, leaving 7 bases between them. Germline values: CDR1 SQVTM, CDR2 ANQGSEA. This CDR3 contains 13 residues. This CDR3 reads CSVETGANEKLFF. The CDR3 region has the DNA TGCAGCGTTGAAACGGGGGCTAATGAAAAACTGTTTTTT. Full variable domain (remainder filled in from reference TRBV29-1 and TRBJ1-4): SAVISQKPSRDICQRGTSLTIQCQVDSQVTMMFWYRQQPGQSLTLIATANQGSEATYESGFVIDKFPISRPNLTFSTLTVSNMSPEDSSIYLCSVETGANEKLFFGSGTQLSVL.

The chain has TRBV7-2 and TRBJ2-3, with D maybe TRBD2 (6 bases). Trimming shortened V by 2 bases and J by 9 bases, and 12 bases separated the two germline ends. Germline assignment: CDR1 SGHTA and CDR2 FQGNSA. The CDR3 consists of 13 residues. Here the CDR3 reads CASSLWQEGTQYF. The CDR3 nucleotides read TGTGCCAGCAGCTTATGGCAGGAGGGGACGCAGTATTTT.

V usage is TRBV4-2 and J usage is TRBJ2-5, with TRBD2 identical over 11 bases. The trim removed 0 bases at V and 6 bases at J, leaving 9 bases unmatched. The germline CDR1 and CDR2 sequences are LGHNA and YNFKEQ. The CDR3 consists of 17 residues. CDR3 DNA: TGTGCCAGCAGCCAAGAACTAACTAGCGGGGGAGGGAAGACCCAGTACTTC. Protein product: CASSQELTSGGGKTQYF.

This clonotype was counted a few times. The gene calls are TRBV12-1 and TRBJ2-5; no DNA check was done on the table's D call, TRBD1. TRBV12-1 is flagged as a pseudogene. The CDR3 length is 14 residues. CDR3 coding DNA: TGTGCCAGCAGCTCCCAGGGTTGCACAGAGACCCAGTACTTC. Amino acids: CASSSQGCTETQYF.

Only a few counts were recorded for this clonotype. The J gene is TRBJ2-1, the V gene TRBV7-2; D not certain. V was shortened by 3 bases and J by 6 bases, with 12 bases between the two germline ends. The CDR3 consists of 14 residues. Looked up from germline, CDR1 is SGHTA and CDR2 is FQGNSA. The CDR3 loop is CASSFTGMGNEQFF. The CDR3 DNA sequence: TGTGCCAGCAGCTTTACGGGTATGGGCAATGAGCAGTTCTTC.

With respect to this clonotype: A much larger clone lies one base from this, so it may be a read error. The chain combines TRBV5-1 with TRBJ2-5; 8 bases agree with TRBD2. CDR3 size: 15 residues. The junction had 13 bases not matched to a gene; V was cut back by 1 base and J by 11 bases. Per germline, CDR1 SGHRS and CDR2 YFSETQ. The CDR3 DNA reads as TGCGCCAGCAGCTTGAGACTAGCGCCCTACAATGAGCAGTACTTC. Translated, it gives CASSLRLAPYNEQYF.

The chain uses TRBV4-2 and TRBJ2-5; 8 bases are a match to TRBD2. The last part of the DNA fits TRBJ2-7 better; the J call may be wrong. The germline V gene has CDR1 LGHNA and CDR2 YNFKEQ. This CDR3 contains 16 residues. The CDR3 protein is CASSQVIAGSSYEQYF. The CDR3 nucleotides read TGTGCCAGCAGCCAAGTAATAGCGGGAAGCTCCTACGAGCAGTACTTC.

This rearrangement joins TRBV4-2 to TRBJ2-5; D remains ambiguous. The CDR3 consists of 13 residues. CDR1 and CDR2 from the germline V gene are LGHNA and YNFKEQ. The ends were cut back, 7 bases at V and 4 bases at J, with 13 bases in the middle. CDR3 nucleotide sequence: TGTGCCAGCACCCGGGCCCGCGGAGAGACCCAGTACTTC. This translates into CASTRARGETQYF.

This rearrangement joins TRBV27 to TRBJ2-1; 7 bases align to TRBD2. Trimming removed 4 bases from V and 0 bases from J; junction bases left unmatched: 6. The CDR3 runs 16 residues. Germline values: CDR1 MNHEY, CDR2 SMNVEV (reference sequence). The CDR3 loop reads CASSWAGTTSYNEQFF. As DNA, the CDR3 is TGTGCCAGCAGTTGGGCCGGGACTACCTCCTACAATGAGCAGTTCTTC.

The CDR3 DNA reads TGTGCCAGCAGTGGCCTAGCGGGGGGTCCCTACGAGCAGTACTTC. It specifies CASSGLAGGPYEQYF. This rearrangement joins TRBV2 to TRBJ2-7; 11 nucleotides match TRBD2. Germline CDR1 is SNHLY and CDR2 is FYNNEI. CDR3 length equals 15 residues. Trimming took 4 bases from V and 2 from J; bases not matched to a gene: 4.

In the case of this clonotype: Possible read error: a much larger clone is one base away. The chain carries TRBV2 and TRBJ2-3; 8 bases map to TRBD1. V shed 8 bases, J shed 1 base, and the junction held 5 bases outside the gene matches. Germline V gene lookup returns CDR1 SNHLY and CDR2 FYNNEI. This CDR3 is 14 amino acids long. The CDR3 sequence is CASGTGQGTDTQYF. The DNA for the CDR3 is TGTGCCAGCGGTACGGGACAGGGCACAGATACGCAGTATTTT.

This clonotype has just a few counts. This chain links TRBV19 with TRBJ2-1; possible D gene TRBD1, 6 bases. V was cut by 1 base and J by 7 bases, with 8 bases left in between. The CDR3 spans 13 residues. The germline V gene encodes CDR1 LNHDA and CDR2 SQIVND (reference sequence). The CDR3 bases are TGTGCCAGTAGTATAGGGGGGCAAAATGAGCAGTTCTTC. Its translation: CASSIGGQNEQFF.

This clonotype was seen a few times. The V gene is TRBV20-1, the J gene TRBJ2-5; TRBD2 agrees at 11 bases. This CDR3 has 15 residues. The germline V gene has CDR1 DFQATT and CDR2 SNEGSKA (reference sequence). Trimming at V came to 2 bases and at J to 3 bases, leaving 5 bases not matched to a gene. The CDR3 bases are TGCAGTGCTAGACCGACTAGCGGGATTAAAGAGACCCAGTACTTC. As protein: CSARPTSGIKETQYF.

The J gene is TRBJ2-1, the V gene TRBV20-1; no definite D call. The J call may be incorrect, as the DNA end agrees better with TRBJ2-7. The CDR3 contains 15 residues. CDR1 and CDR2 (germline): DFQATT, SNEGSKA (reference sequence). CDR3 DNA: TGCAGTGCTAGCCCCGACCGGAGCTCCTACAATGAGCAGTACTTC. This encodes CSASPDRSSYNEQYF.

In its sample, this clonotype was seen once. V is TRBV24-1 and J is TRBJ2-1; 9 nucleotides match TRBD1. The V gene's germline CDR1 is KGHDR and CDR2 SFDVKD. The length of the CDR3 is 15 residues. Trimming cost V 5 bases and J 5 bases; bases outside gene matches: 6. Here the CDR3 reads CATSGGGTGNNEQFF. Written as DNA, the CDR3 is TGTGCCACCAGTGGGGGCGGGACAGGGAACAATGAGCAGTTCTTC.

V usage is TRBV7-9 and J usage is TRBJ2-5; 7 bases map to TRBD1. There are 15 residues in the CDR3. J lost 11 bases, V lost 5 bases, and 17 bases had no gene match. The V gene's germline CDR1 is SEHNR and CDR2 FQNEAQ (reference sequence). CDR3 protein: CASSPPTGSYNEQYF. The CDR3 nucleotides are TGTGCCAGCAGCCCCCCGACAGGGAGCTACAATGAGCAGTACTTC.

The V and J genes are TRBV7-2 and TRBJ2-7, with 8 nucleotides matching TRBD2. The ends lost 5 bases at V and 0 bases at J; junction bases unmatched: 6. Germline V gives CDR1 SGHTA, CDR2 FQGNSA. The CDR3 extends over 15 amino acids. CDR3 region: CASSAAGTSSYEQYF. The CDR3 coding sequence is TGTGCCAGCAGCGCGGCCGGGACTAGCTCCTACGAGCAGTACTTC.

The V and J genes are TRBV11-2 and TRBJ2-3, with D unresolved. The ends were cut back, 0 bases at V and 4 bases at J, with 8 bases in the middle. CDR1 is SGHAT, CDR2 FQNNGV, per germline. This CDR3 contains 14 residues. The CDR3 region is CASSLEASSDTQYF. The CDR3, as DNA: TGTGCCAGCAGCTTAGAGGCTAGTTCAGATACGCAGTATTTT. Variable domain in full (rest from reference TRBV11-2 and TRBJ2-3): EAGVAQSPRYKIIEKRQSVAFWCNPISGHATLYWYQQILGQGPKLLIQFQNNGVVDDSQLPKDRFSAERLKGVDSTLKIQPAKLEDSAVYLCASSLEASSDTQYFGPGTRLTVL.

This clonotype was seen a few times. The chain links TRBV3-1 to TRBJ1-4, with D possibly TRBD1 on 5 matching bases. This CDR3 region has 15 residues. Per the germline V gene, CDR1 is LGHDT and CDR2 is YNNKEL (reference sequence). V was clipped by 2 bases and J by 7 bases, with 14 bases between them. In DNA, the CDR3 is TGTGCCAGCAGCCAACTACCCAGGGAGGGTGAAAAACTGTTTTTT. It is translated as CASSQLPREGEKLFF.

The DNA for the CDR3 is TGCGCCAGCAGAACCACAGGGACCAACACTGAAGCTTTCTTT. This sequence encodes CASRTTGTNTEAFF. The chain combines TRBV5-1 with TRBJ1-1, with D possibly TRBD1 on 6 matching bases. CDR1 is SGHRS, CDR2 YFSETQ, per germline. Trimming shortened V by 5 bases and J by 2 bases, and 13 bases separated the two germline ends. The CDR3 sequence is 14 residues long.

V usage is TRBV29-1 and J usage is TRBJ1-2; TRBD1 agrees at 10 bases. V lost 7 bases, J lost 5 bases, and 10 bases stayed unmatched. CDR3 length: 14 residues. Germline CDR1 reads SQVTM; CDR2 reads ANQGSEA. CDR3 region: CSGTFGQGGYGYTF. CDR3 DNA sequence: TGCAGCGGAACTTTCGGACAGGGGGGTTATGGCTACACCTTC.

This clonotype has at least ten counts. V gene TRBV18 combines with J gene TRBJ2-3, with 10 bases identical to TRBD2. J lost 2 bases, V lost 1 base, and 6 bases had no gene match. The germline V gene has CDR1 KGHSH and CDR2 LQKENI. The CDR3 spans 17 residues. The chain's CDR3 is CASSPRASGGNTDTQYF. The CDR3 DNA reads as TGTGCCAGCTCACCACGCGCTAGCGGGGGAAACACAGATACGCAGTATTTT.

This clonotype has a handful of counts. This chain uses TRBV7-9 with TRBJ2-7; TRBD1 is a possible D gene (6 bases). Trimming stripped 4 bases from V and 2 bases from J, with 9 bases between. Germline V gene data show CDR1 as SEHNR and CDR2 as FQNEAQ (reference sequence). The CDR3 has 13 amino acids. The CDR3 protein is CASSSYRAYEQYF. The CDR3 DNA reads as TGTGCCAGCAGCTCGTACAGGGCCTACGAGCAGTACTTC.

The chain recombines TRBV29-1 with TRBJ1-5; 11 nucleotides line up with TRBD1. Germline CDR1 and CDR2: SQVTM and ANQGSEA. The CDR3 runs to 16 residues. V was pared by 4 bases and J by 4 bases, with 9 bases of the junction left unmatched. The CDR3 nucleotides are TGCAGCGTTGGTTTAGGGACAGGGGGTTCAAATCAGCCCCAGCATTTT. Translated: CSVGLGTGGSNQPQHF.

The chain links TRBV20-1 to TRBJ2-5, with D unclear. CDR3 size: 12 residues. Trimming cost V 3 bases and J 5 bases, with 10 bases left between them. Germline V gene lookup returns CDR1 DFQATT and CDR2 SNEGSKA (reference sequence). The CDR3 loop reads CSASKVEETQYF. The CDR3 nucleotides read TGCAGTGCTAGTAAAGTAGAGGAGACCCAGTACTTC.

On this clonotype itself: A junction boundary mismatches the germline segment, possibly from a read error. This chain uses TRBV5-1 with TRBJ2-6; 7 nucleotides align to TRBD1. This CDR3 comprises 13 residues. Germline V gives CDR1 SGHRS, CDR2 YFSETQ. For the CDR3, the DNA is TGCGCCAGCAGCCCTCAGGGGGTTAACACTGAAGCTTTC. This translates into CASSPQGVNTEAF. The full variable domain, its missing parts supplied by reference TRBV5-1 and TRBJ2-6, is KAGVTQTPRYLIKTRGQQVTLSCSPISGHRSVSWYQQTPGQGLQFLFEYFSETQRNKGNFPGRFSGRQFSNSRSEMNVSTLELGDSALYLCASSPQGVNTEAFGAGSRLTVL.

This clonotype was seen ten or more times. This chain links TRBV29-1 with TRBJ2-7; D might be TRBD1 (5 bases). The germline V gene has CDR1 SQVTM and CDR2 ANQGSEA. The V end was cut by 4 bases, the J end by 2 bases, with 9 bases between. The CDR3 covers 12 residues. The CDR3 loop reads CSVVDTPYEQYF. The CDR3 nucleotides are TGCAGCGTTGTGGACACCCCCTACGAGCAGTACTTC.

The V gene is TRBV20-1, the J gene TRBJ2-5; D is ambiguous. Between the trimmed V and J ends, which lost 0 bases and 5 bases, there was a span of 7 bases. This CDR3 is built from 12 residues. The V gene's germline CDR1 is DFQATT and CDR2 SNEGSKA (reference sequence). CDR3 amino acids: CSARDYVETQYF. CDR3 coding DNA: TGCAGTGCTAGAGATTACGTGGAGACCCAGTACTTC.

The chain recombines TRBV6-1 with TRBJ1-2; D is possibly TRBD1 (5 bases). Germline lookup yields CDR1 MNHNS and CDR2 SASEGT. V was clipped by 2 bases and J by 4 bases, with 11 bases between them. The CDR3 covers 14 residues. For the CDR3, the DNA is TGTGCCAGCAGTGAACATCAGGGAATCTATGGCTACACCTTC. It is translated as CASSEHQGIYGYTF.